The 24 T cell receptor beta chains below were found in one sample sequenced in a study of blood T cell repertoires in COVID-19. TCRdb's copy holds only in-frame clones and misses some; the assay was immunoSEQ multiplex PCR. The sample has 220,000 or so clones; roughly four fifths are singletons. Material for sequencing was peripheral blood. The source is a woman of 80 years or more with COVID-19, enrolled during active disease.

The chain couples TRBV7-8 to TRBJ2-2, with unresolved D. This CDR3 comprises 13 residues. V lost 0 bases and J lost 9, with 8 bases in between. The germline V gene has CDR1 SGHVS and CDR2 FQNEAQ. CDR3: CASSLALTRELFF. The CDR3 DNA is TGTGCCAGCAGCTTAGCCCTTACTCGGGAGCTGTTTTTT.

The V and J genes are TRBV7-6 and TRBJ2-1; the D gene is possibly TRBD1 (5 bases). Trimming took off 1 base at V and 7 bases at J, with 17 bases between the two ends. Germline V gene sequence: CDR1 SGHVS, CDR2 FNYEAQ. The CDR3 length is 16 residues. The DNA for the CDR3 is TGTGCCAGCAGCTTAGGATCCAGCAGGGCTTCAAATGAGCAGTTCTTC. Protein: CASSLGSSRASNEQFF.

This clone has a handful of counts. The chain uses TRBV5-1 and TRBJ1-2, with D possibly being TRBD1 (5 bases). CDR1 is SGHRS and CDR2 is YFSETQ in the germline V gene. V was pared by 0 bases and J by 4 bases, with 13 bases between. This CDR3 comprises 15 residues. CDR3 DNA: TGCGCCAGCAGCTTGGGTTGGGACTCGCTCTATGGCTACACCTTC. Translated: CASSLGWDSLYGYTF.

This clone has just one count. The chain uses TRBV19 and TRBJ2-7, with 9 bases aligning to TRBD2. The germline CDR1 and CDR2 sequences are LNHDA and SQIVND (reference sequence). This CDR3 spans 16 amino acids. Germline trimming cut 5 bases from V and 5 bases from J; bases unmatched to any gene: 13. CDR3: CASSLTASGTGNEQYF. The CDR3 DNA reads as TGTGCCAGTAGTCTCACGGCTAGCGGGACCGGTAACGAGCAGTACTTC.

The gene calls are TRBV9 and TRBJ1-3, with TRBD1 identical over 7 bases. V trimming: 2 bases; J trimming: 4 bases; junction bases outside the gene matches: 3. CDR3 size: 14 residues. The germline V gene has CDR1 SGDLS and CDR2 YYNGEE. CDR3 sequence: CASSVSTGGNTIYF. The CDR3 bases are TGTGCCAGCAGCGTGTCGACAGGGGGAAACACCATATATTTT.

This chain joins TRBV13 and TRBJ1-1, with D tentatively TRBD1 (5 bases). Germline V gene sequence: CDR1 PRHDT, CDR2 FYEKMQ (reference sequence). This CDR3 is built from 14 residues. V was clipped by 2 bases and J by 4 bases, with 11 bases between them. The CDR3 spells CASSLPGISTEAFF. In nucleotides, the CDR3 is TGTGCCAGCAGCTTACCAGGGATTAGCACTGAAGCTTTCTTT.

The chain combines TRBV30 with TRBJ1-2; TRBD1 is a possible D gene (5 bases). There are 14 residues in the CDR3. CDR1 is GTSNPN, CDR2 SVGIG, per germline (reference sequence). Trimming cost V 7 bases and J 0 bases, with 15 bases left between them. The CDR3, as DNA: TGTGCCTCCCGCGGGGCAGCATCTAACTATGGCTACACCTTC. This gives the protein CASRGAASNYGYTF.

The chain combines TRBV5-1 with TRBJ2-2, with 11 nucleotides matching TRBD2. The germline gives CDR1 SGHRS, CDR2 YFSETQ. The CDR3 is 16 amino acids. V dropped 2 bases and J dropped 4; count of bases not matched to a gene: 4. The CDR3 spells CASSLTSGGFTGELFF. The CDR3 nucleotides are TGCGCCAGCAGCTTAACTAGCGGGGGTTTCACCGGGGAGCTGTTTTTT.

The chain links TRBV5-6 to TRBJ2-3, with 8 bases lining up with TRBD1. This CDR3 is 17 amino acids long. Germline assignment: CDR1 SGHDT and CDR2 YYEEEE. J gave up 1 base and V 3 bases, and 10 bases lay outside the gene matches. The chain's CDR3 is CASSSRDRPPGTDTQYF. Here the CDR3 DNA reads TGTGCCAGCAGCTCCCGGGACAGGCCCCCCGGCACAGATACGCAGTATTTT. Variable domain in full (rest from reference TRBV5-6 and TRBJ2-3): DAGVTQSPTHLIKTRGQQVTLRCSPKSGHDTVSWYQQALGQGPQFIFQYYEEEERQRGNFPDRFSGHQFPNYSSELNVNALLLGDSALYLCASSSRDRPPGTDTQYFGPGTRLTVL.

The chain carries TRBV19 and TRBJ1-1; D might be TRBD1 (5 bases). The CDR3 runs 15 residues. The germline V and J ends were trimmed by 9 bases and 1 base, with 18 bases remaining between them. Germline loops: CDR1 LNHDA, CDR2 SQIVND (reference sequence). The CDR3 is CASQPNQGANTEAFF. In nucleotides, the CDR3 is TGTGCCAGCCAACCAAACCAAGGGGCGAACACTGAAGCTTTCTTT.

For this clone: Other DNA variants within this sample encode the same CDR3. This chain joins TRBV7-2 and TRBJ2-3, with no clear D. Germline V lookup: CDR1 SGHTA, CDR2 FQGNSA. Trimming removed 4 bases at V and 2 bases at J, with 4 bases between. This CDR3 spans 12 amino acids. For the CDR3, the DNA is TGTGCCAGCAGCTCTTTCACAGATACGCAGTATTTT. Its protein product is CASSSFTDTQYF.

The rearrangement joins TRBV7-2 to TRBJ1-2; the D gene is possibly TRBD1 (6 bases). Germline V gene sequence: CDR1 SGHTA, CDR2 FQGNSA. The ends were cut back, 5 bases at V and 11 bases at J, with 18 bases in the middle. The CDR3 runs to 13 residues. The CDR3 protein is CASSLLGQRRYTF. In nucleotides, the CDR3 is TGTGCCAGCAGCCTATTGGGACAAAGAAGATACACCTTC. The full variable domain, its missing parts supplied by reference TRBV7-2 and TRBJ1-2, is GAGVSQSPSNKVTEKGKDVELRCDPISGHTALYWYRQSLGQGLEFLIYFQGNSAPDKSGLPSDRFSAERTGGSVSTLTIQRTQQEDSAVYLCASSLLGQRRYTFGSGTRLTVV.

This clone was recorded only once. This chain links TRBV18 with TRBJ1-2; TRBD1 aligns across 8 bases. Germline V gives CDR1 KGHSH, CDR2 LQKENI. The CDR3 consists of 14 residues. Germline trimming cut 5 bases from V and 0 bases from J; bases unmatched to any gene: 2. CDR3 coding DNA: TGTGCCAGCTCAGAGACAGGGGCTAACTATGGCTACACCTTC. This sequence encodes CASSETGANYGYTF.

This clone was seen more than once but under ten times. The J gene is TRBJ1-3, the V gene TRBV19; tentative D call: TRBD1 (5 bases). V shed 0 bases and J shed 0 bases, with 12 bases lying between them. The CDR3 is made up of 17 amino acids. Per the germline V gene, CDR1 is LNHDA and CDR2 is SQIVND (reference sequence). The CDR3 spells CASSIEGQRHSGNTIYF. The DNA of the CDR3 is TGTGCCAGTAGTATAGAGGGGCAACGCCACTCTGGAAACACCATATATTTT. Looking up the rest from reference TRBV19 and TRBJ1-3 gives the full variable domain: DGGITQSPKYLFRKEGQNVTLSCEQNLNHDAMYWYRQDPGQGLRLIYYSQIVNDFQKGDIAEGYSVSREKKESFPLTVTSAQKNPTAFYLCASSIEGQRHSGNTIYFGEGSWLTVV.

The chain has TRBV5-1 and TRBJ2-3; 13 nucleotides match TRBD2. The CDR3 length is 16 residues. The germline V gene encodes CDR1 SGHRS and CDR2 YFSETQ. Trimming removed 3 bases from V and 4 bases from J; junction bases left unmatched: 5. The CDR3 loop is CASSSAGLAGADTQYF. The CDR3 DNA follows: TGCGCCAGCAGCTCGGCCGGACTAGCGGGGGCAGATACGCAGTATTTT.

The CDR3: CASSQDQGTYGYTF. The CDR3 bases are TGTGCCAGCAGCCAAGATCAGGGGACCTATGGCTACACCTTC. The V and J genes are TRBV3-1 (or the pseudogene TRBV3-2) and TRBJ1-2; tentative D call: TRBD1 (6 bases). The V end lost 0 bases, the J end lost 4 bases, and 9 bases lay between the germline ends. This CDR3 has 14 residues. Per the germline V gene, CDR1 is LGHDT and CDR2 is YNNKEL (reference sequence).

CDR3 DNA: TGCGCCAGCAGCTTGGGACAGACCACAGATACGCAGTATTTT. Its translation: CASSLGQTTDTQYF. This chain joins TRBV5-1 and TRBJ2-3; D possibly corresponds to TRBD1 (5 bases). Germline assignment: CDR1 SGHRS and CDR2 YFSETQ. The V gene lost 0 bases and the J gene lost 2 bases, with 7 bases spanning the gap. The CDR3 has 14 amino acids.

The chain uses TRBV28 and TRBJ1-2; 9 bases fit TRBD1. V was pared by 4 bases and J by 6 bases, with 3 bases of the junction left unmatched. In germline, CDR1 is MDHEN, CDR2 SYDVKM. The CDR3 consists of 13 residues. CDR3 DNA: TGTGCCAGCAGTTCCCGGACAGGGGATGGCTACACCTTC. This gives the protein CASSSRTGDGYTF.

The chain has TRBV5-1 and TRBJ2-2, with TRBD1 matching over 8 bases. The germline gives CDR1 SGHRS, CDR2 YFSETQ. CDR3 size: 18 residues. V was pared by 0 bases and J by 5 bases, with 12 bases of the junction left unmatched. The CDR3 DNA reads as TGCGCCAGCAGCTTGGTGAGACAGGGGCCCGATAGGACCGGGGAGCTGTTTTTT. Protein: CASSLVRQGPDRTGELFF.

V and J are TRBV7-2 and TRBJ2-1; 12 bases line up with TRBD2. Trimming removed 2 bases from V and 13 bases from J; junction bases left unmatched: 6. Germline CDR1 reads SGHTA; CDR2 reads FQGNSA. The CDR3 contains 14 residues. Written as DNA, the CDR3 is TGTGCCAGCAGCTTAAGGCTAGCGGGGGGGGCCCAGTTCTTC. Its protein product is CASSLRLAGGAQFF.

The chain's CDR3 is CASSLWYRDLEAFF. The CDR3 nucleotides are TGTGCCAGCAGTTTATGGTACAGGGACCTCGAAGCTTTCTTT. This chain links TRBV28 with TRBJ1-1, with D possibly being TRBD1 (6 bases). The V end was cut by 0 bases, the J end by 8 bases, with 13 bases between. CDR1 is MDHEN, CDR2 SYDVKM, per germline. CDR3 length: 14 residues. Together with reference TRBV28 and TRBJ1-1, the CDR3 gives the full variable domain: DVKVTQSSRYLVKRTGEKVFLECVQDMDHENMFWYRQDPGLGLRLIYFSYDVKMKEKGDIPEGYSVSREKKERFSLILESASTNQTSMYLCASSLWYRDLEAFFGQGTRLTVV.

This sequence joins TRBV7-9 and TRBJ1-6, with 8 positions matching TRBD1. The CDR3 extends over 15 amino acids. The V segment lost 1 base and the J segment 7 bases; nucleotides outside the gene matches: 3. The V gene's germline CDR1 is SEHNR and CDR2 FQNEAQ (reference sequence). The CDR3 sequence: CASSLGTGKNSPLHF. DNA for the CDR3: TGTGCCAGCAGCTTAGGGACAGGGAAGAATTCACCCCTCCACTTT.

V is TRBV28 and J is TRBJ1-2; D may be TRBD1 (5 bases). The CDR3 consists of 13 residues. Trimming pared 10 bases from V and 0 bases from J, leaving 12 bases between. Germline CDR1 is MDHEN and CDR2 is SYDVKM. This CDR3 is CAILGGSNYGYTF. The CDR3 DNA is TGTGCCATCCTTGGGGGGTCTAACTATGGCTACACCTTC.

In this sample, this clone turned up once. The CDR3 sequence: CASSYSSSGSYEQYF. Here the CDR3 DNA reads TGTGCCAGCAGTTACTCCTCAAGCGGCTCCTACGAGCAGTACTTC. The chain recombines TRBV6-6 with TRBJ2-7; possible D gene TRBD2, 5 bases. The CDR3 loop spans 15 amino acids. Germline V CDR1 and CDR2: MNHNY, SVGAGI (reference sequence). The ends were cut back, 0 bases at V and 0 bases at J, with 9 bases in the middle.